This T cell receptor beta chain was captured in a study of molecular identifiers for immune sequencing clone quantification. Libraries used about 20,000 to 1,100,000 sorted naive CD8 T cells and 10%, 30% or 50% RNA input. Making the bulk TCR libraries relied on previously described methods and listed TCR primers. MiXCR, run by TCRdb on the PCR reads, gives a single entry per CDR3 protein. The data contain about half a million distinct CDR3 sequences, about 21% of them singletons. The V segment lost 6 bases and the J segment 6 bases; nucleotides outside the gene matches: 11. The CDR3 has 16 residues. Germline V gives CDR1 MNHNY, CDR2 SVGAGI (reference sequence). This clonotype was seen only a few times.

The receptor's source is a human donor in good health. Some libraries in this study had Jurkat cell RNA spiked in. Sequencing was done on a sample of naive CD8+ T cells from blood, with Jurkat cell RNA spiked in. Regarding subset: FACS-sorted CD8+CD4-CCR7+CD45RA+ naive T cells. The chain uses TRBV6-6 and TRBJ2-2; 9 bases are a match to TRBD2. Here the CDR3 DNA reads TGTGCCAGCAGCTACCTTAGCGGGAGAAATGCCGGGGAGCTGTTTTTT. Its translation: CASSYLSGRNAGELFF.